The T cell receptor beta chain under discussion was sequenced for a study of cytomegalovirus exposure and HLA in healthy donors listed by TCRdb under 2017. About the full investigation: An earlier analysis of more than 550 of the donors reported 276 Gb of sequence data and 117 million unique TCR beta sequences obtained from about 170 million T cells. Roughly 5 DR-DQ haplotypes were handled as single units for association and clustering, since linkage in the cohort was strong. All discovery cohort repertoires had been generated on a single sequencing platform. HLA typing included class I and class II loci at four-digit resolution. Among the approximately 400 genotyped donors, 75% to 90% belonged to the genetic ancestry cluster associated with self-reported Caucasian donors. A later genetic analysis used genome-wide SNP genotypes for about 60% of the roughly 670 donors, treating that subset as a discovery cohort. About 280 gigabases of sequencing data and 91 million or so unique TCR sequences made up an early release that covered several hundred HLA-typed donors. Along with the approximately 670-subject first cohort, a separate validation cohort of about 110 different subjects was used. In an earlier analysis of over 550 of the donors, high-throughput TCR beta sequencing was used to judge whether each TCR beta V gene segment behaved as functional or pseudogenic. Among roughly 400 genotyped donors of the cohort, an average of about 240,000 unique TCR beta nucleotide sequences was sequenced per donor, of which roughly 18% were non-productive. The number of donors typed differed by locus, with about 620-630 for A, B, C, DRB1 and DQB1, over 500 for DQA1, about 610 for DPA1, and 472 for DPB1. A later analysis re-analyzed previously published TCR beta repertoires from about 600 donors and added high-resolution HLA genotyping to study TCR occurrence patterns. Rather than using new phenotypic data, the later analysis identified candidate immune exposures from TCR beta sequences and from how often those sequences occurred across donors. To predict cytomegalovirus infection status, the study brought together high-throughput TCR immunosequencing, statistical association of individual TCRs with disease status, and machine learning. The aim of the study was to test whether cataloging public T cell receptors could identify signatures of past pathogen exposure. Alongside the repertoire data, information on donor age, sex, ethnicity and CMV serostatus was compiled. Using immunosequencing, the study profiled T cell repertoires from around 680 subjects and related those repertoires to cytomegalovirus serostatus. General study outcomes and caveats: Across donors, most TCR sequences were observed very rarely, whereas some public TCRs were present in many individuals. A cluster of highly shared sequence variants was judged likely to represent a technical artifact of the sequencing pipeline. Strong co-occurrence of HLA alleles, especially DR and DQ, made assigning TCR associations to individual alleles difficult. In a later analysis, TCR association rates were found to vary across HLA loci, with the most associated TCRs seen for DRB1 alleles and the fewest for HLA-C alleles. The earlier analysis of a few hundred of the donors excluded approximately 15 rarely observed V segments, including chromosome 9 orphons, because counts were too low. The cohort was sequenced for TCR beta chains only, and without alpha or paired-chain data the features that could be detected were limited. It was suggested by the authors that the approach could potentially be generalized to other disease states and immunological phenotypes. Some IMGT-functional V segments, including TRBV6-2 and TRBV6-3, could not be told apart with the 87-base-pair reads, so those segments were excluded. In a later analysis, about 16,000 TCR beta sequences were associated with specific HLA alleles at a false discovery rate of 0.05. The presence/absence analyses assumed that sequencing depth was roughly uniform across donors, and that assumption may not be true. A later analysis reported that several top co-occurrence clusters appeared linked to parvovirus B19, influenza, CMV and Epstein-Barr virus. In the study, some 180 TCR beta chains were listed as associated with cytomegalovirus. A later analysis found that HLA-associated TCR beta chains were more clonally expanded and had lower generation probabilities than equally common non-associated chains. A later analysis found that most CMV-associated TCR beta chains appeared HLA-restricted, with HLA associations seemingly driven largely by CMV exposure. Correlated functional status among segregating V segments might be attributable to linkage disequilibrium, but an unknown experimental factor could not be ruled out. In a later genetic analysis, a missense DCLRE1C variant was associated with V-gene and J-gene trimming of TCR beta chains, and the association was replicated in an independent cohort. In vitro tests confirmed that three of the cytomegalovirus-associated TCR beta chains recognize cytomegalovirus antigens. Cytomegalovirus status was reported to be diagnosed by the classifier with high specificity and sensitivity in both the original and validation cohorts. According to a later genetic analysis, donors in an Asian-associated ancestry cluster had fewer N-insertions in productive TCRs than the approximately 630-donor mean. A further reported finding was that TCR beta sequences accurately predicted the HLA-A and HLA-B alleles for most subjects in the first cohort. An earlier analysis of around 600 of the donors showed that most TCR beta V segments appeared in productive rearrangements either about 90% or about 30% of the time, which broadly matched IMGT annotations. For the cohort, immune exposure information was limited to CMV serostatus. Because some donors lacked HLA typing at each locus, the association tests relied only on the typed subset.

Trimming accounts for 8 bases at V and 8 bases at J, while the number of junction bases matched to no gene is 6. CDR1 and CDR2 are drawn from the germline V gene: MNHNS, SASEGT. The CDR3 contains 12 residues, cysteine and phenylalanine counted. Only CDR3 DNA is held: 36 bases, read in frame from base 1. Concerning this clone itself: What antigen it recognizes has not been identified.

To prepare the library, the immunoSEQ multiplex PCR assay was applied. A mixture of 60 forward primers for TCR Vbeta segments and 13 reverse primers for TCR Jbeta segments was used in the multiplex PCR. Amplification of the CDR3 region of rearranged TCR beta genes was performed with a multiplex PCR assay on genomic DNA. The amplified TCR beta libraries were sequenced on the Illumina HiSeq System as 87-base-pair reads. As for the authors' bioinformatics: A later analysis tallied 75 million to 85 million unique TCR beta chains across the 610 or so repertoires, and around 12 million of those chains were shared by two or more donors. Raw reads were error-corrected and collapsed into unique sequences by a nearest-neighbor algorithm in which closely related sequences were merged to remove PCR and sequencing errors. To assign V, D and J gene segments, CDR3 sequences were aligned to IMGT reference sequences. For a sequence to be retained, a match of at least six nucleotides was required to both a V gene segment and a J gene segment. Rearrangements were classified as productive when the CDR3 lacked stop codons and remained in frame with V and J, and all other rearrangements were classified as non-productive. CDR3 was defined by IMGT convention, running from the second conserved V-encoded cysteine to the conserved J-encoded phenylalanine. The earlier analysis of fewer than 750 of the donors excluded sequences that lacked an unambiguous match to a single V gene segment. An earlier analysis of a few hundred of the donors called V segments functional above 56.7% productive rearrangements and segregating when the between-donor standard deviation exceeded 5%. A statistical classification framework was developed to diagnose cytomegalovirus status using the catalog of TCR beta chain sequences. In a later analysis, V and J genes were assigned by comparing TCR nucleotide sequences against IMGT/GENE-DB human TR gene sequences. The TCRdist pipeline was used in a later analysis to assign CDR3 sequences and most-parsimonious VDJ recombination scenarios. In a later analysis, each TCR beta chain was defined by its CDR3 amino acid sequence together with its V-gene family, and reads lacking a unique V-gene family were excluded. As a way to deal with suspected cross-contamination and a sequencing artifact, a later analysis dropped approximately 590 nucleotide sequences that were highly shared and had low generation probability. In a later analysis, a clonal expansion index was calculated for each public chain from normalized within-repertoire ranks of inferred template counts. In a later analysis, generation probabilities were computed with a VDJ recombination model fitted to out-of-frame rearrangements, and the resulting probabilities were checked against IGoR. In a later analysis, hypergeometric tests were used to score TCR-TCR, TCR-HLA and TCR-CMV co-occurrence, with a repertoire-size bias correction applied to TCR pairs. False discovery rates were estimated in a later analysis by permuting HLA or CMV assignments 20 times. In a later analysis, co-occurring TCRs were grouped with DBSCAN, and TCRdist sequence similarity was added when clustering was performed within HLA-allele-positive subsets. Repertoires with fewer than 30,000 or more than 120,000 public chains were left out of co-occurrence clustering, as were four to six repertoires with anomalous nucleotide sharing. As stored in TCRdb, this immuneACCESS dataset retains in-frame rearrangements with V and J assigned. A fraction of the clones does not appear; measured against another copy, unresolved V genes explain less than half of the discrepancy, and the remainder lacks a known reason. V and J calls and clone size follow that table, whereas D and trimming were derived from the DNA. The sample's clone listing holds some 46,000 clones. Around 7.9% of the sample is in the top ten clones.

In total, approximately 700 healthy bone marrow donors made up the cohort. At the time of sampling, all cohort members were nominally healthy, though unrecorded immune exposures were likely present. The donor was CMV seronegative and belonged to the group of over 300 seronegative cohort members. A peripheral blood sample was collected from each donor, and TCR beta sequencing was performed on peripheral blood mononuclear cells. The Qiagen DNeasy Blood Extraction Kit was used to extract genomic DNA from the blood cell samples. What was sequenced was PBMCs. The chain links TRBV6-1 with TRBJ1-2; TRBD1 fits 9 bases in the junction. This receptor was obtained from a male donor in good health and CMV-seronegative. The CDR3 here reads CASARTGVGYTF. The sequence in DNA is TGTGCCAGCGCGAGGACAGGGGTAGGCTACACCTTC.